This entry features one TCR beta chain sequence. The antigen remains unidentified. The source of the sample is a study of CD8+ T cells in alopecia areata. Broader study findings: Sharing of TCR sequences between patients (possibly for HLA-related reasons) was less clear than in mice.

Reverse transcribed after extraction, RNA yielded cDNA as the sequencing template. Produced via immunoSEQ multiplex PCR; TCRdb's table is partial and in-frame only. The sample contains about 150,000 clones, less than 75% of which appear only once. The CDR3 consists of 17 residues. V lost 5 bases, J lost 1 base, and 5 bases stayed unmatched. Germline-derived CDR1 and CDR2 are SQVTM and ANQGSEA. The clonotype originates from a human donor in good health. The chain employs TRBV29-1 and TRBJ2-4; 16 nucleotides line up with TRBD2. Sample: CD8+ T cells sorted from blood. The CDR3 coding sequence is TGCAGCGTTCAGGGACTAGCGGGAGGGATTGCCAAAAACATTCAGTACTTC. It is translated as CSVQGLAGGIAKNIQYF.